This paragraph reports one T cell receptor (beta chain). Antigen: not known. This sample was included in a study of shared clonotypes between healthy human individuals. Study observations and caveats: Several donors showed sharing of approximately 5% of naive CD4 clonotypes.

Several immunoSEQ plates held equal portions of the genomic DNA taken from each subset. Generated by immunoSEQ multiplex PCR, the TCRdb table keeps only in-frame clones and is missing some. The repertoire includes about 2.2 million clones, just over 90% of them detected once, and 1.5% to 2% sits in the top ten. CD8 cells classed as naive were CD45RO-negative and positively selected for CCR7, excluding terminally differentiated effector memory CD45RA+ cells. J gave up 5 bases and V 6 bases, and 7 bases lay outside the gene matches. Germline V gives CDR1 MNHEY, CDR2 SVGAGI. The CDR3 runs to 14 residues.

The origin of this receptor is a young man in good health. Some clones in this sample may be carry-over from other donors' samples. The V call is TRBV6-5, the J call TRBJ2-3, with 8 bases lining up with TRBD1. The specimen sequenced was naive CD8+ T cells from PBMCs. In DNA form, the CDR3 reads TGTGCCAGCAGCGCGACAGGGGAGAAAGATACGCAGTATTTT. Residues: CASSATGEKDTQYF.